This T cell receptor beta chain was found in a study of control samples from healthy donors and cancer patients. The table came from immunoSEQ multiplex PCR; TCRdb's copy has only in-frame clones and leaves some out. Among 60,000 to 75,000 clones listed, 75% to 85% were seen once. On this clone itself: Distinct nucleotide sequences in the sample also encode this CDR3.

The CDR3 sequence is 14 residues long. Germline V gives CDR1 SEHNR, CDR2 FQNEAQ (reference sequence). Trimming cost V 1 base and J 2 bases; bases outside gene matches: 2. The source is a man in his forties in good health. This sequence joins TRBV7-9 and TRBJ2-7, with 7 bases identical to TRBD1. Specimen: blood. CDR3 DNA: TGTGCCAGCAGCTTAGGACAGGGAGCCTACGAGCAGTACTTC. It encodes CASSLGQGAYEQYF.